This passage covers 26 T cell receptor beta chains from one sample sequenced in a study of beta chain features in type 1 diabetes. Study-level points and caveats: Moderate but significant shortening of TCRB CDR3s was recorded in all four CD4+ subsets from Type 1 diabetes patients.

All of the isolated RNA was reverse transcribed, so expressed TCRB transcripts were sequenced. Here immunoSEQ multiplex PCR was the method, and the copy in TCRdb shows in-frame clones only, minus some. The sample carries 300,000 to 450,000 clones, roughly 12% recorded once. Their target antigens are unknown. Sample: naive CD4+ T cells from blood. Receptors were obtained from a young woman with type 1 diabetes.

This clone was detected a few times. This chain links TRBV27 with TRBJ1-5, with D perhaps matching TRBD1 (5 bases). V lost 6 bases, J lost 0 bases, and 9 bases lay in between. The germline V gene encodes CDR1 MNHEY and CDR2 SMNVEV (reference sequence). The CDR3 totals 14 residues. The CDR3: CASRDSSSNQPQHF. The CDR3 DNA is TGTGCCAGCAGAGACAGCTCTAGCAATCAGCCCCAGCATTTT.

The CDR3 bases are TGTGCCAGCAGCGAGACTTCGGGGCCCCAGCATTTT. Translating gives CASSETSGPQHF. The chain uses TRBV6-1 and TRBJ1-5; unclear D gene. Germline CDR1 MNHNS, CDR2 SASEGT. The CDR3 spans 12 residues. Trimming cost V 6 bases and J 9 bases, with 12 bases left between them.

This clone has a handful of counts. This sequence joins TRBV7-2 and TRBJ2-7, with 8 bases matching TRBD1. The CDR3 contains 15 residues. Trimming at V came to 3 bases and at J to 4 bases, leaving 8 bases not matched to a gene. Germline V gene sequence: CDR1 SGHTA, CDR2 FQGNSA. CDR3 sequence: CASSFGQGAGYEQYF. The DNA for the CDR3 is TGTGCCAGCAGCTTTGGTCAGGGGGCCGGGTACGAGCAGTACTTC.

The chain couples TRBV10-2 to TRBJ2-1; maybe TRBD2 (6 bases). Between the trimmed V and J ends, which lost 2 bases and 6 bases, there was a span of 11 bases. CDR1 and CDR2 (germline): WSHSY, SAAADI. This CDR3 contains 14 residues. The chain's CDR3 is CASSESGSRNEQFF. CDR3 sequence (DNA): TGCGCCAGCAGTGAGAGCGGGTCGCGCAATGAGCAGTTCTTC.

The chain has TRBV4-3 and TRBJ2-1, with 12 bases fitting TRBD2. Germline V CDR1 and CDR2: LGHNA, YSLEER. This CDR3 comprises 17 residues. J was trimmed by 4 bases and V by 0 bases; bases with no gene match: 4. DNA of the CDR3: TGCGCCAGCAGCCAAGACTTCGGACTAGCGGGATACAATGAGCAGTTCTTC. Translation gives CASSQDFGLAGYNEQFF.

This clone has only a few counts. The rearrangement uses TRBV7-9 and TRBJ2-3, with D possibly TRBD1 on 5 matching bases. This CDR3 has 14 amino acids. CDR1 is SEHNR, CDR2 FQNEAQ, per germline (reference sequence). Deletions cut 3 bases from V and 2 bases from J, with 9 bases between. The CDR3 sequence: CASSFGADTDTQYF. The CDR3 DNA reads TGTGCCAGCAGCTTTGGGGCGGACACAGATACGCAGTATTTT.

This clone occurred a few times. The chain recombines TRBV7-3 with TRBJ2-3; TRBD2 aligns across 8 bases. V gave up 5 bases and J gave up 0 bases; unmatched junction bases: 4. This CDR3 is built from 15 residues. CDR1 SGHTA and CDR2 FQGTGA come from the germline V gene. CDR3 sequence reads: CASSATSASTDTQYF. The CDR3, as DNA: TGTGCCAGCAGCGCGACTAGCGCCAGCACAGATACGCAGTATTTT.

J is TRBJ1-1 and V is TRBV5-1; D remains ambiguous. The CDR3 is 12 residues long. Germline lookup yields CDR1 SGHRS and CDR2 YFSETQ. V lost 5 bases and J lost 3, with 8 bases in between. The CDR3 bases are TGCGCCAGCAGTAACAGTTACACTGAAGCTTTCTTT. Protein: CASSNSYTEAFF.

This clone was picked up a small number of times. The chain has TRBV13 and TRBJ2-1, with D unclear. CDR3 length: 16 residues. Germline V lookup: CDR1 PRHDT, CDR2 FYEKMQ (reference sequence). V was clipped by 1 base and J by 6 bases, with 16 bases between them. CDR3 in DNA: TGTGCCAGCAGCTTAGTGGTCGGGTCCCGCCCCAATGAGCAGTTCTTC. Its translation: CASSLVVGSRPNEQFF.

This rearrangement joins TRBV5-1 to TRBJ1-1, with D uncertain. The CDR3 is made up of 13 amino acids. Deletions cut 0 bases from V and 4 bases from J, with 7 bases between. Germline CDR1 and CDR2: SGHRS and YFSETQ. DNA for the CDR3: TGCGCCAGCAGCTTGGTCACCGGCACTGAAGCTTTCTTT. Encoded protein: CASSLVTGTEAFF.

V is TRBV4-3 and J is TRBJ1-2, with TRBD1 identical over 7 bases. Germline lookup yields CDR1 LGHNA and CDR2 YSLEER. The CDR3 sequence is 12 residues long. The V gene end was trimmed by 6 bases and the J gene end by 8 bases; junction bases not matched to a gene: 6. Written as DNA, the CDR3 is TGCGCCAGCAGTGACAGGGAAGGAGGCTACACCTTC. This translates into CASSDREGGYTF.

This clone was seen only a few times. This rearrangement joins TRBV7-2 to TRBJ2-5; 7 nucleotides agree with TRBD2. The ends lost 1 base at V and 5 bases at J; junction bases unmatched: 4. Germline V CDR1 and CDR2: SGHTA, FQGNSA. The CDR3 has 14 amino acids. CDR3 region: CASSLGTSGETQYF. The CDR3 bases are TGTGCCAGCAGCTTAGGGACTAGTGGTGAGACCCAGTACTTC.

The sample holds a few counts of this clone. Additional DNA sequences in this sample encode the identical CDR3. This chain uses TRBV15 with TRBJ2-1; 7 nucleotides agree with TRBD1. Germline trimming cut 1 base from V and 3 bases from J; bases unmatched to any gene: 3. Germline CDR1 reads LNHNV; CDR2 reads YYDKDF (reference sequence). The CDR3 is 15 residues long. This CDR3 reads CATSRGQGVYNEQFF. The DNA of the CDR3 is TGTGCCACCAGCAGAGGCCAGGGGGTCTACAATGAGCAGTTCTTC.

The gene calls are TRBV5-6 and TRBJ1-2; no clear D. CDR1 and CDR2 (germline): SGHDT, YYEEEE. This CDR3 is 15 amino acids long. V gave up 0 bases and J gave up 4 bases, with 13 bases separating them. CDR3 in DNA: TGTGCCAGCAGCTTGGTAGGGCGGGCGCCCTATGGCTACACCTTC. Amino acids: CASSLVGRAPYGYTF.

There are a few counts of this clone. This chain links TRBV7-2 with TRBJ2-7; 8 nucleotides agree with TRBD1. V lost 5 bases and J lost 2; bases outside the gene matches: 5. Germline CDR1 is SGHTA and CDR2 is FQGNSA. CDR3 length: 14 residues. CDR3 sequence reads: CASSQTTGAYEQYF. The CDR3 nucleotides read TGTGCCAGCAGCCAAACGACAGGGGCCTACGAGCAGTACTTC.

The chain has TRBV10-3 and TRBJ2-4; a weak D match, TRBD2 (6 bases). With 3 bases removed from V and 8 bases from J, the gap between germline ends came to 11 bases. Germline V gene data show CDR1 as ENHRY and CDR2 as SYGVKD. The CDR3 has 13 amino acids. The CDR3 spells CAISEQEGDIQYF. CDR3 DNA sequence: TGTGCCATCAGTGAACAGGAGGGTGACATTCAGTACTTC.

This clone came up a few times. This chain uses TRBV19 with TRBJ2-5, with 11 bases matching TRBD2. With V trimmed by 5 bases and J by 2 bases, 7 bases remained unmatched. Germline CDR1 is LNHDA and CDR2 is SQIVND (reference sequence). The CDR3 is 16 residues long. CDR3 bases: TGTGCCAGTAGTGTAACTAGCGGGGGCCTACAAGAGACCCAGTACTTC. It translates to CASSVTSGGLQETQYF.

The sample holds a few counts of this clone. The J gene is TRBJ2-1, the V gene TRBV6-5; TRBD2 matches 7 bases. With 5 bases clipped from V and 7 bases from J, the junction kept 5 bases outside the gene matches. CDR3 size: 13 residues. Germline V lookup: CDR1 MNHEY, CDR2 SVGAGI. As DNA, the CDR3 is TGTGCCAGCAGTCCTAACGGGGGGAATGAGCAGTTCTTC. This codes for CASSPNGGNEQFF.

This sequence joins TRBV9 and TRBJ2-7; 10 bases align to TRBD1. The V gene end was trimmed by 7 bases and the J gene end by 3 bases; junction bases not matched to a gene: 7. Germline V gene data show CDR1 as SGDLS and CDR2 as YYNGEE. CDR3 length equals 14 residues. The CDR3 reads CASAGGQGNYEQYF. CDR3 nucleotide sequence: TGTGCCAGCGCGGGGGGACAGGGGAACTACGAGCAGTACTTC.

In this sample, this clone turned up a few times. DNA for the CDR3: TGTGCCAGCAGCTTAGGTAGCAACTCCTACAATGAGCAGTTCTTC. Translation gives CASSLGSNSYNEQFF. This chain connects TRBV7-8 to TRBJ2-1; D ambiguous. Germline CDR1 reads SGHVS; CDR2 reads FQNEAQ. CDR3 length: 15 amino acids. Trimming shortened V by 1 base and J by 0 bases, and 7 bases separated the two germline ends.

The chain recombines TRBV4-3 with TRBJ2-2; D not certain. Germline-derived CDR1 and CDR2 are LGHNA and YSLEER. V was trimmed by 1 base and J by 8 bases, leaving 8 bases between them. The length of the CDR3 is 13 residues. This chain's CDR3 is CASSQALKGELFF. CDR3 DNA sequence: TGCGCCAGCAGCCAAGCCCTAAAGGGGGAGCTGTTTTTT.

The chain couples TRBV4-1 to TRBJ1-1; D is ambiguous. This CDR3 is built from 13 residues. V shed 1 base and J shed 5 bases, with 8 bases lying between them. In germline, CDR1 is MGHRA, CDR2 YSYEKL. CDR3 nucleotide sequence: TGCGCCAGCAGCCAAGTTGGCGGGACTGAAGCTTTCTTT. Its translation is CASSQVGGTEAFF.

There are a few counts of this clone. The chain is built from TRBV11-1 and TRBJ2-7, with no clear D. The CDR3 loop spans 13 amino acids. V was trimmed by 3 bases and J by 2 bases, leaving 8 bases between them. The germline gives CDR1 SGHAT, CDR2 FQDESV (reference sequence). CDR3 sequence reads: CASSFYRAYEQYF. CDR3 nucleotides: TGTGCCAGCAGCTTTTACCGGGCCTACGAGCAGTACTTC.

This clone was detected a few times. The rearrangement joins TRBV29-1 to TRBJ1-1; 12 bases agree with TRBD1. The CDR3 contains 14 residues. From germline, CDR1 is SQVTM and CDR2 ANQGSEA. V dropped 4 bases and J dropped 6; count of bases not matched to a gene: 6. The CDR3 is CSVVVGTGGSEAFF. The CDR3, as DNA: TGCAGCGTTGTAGTCGGGACAGGGGGCTCTGAAGCTTTCTTT.

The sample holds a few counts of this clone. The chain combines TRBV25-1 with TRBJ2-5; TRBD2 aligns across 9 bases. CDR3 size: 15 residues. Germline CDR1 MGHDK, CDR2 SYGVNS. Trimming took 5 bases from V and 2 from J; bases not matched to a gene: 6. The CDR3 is CASSLAGAQQETQYF. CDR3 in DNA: TGTGCCAGCAGTTTAGCGGGGGCCCAACAAGAGACCCAGTACTTC.

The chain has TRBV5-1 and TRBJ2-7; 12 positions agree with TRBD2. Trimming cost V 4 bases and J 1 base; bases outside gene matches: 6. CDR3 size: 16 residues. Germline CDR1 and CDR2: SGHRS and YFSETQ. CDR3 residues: CASSPSLAGGSYEQYF. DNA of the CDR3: TGCGCCAGCAGCCCCTCACTAGCGGGGGGTTCCTACGAGCAGTACTTC.